One and the same sample provided the 6 T cell receptor beta chains below, sequenced in a study of early T cells in non-severe SARS-CoV-2 infection. MiXCR, applied by TCRdb to the 5' RACE reads, yields one record per CDR3 protein. The table lists some 46,000 distinct CDR3 sequences, about 6% of them singletons. Sequencing was performed on whole blood, taken at baseline. All receptors come from an adult who was a healthcare worker with PCR-confirmed SARS-CoV-2 infection or an uninfected control (not recorded which).

The rearrangement uses TRBV12-3 or TRBV12-4 and TRBJ2-6; 8 bases are a match to TRBD1. After removal of 3 bases from V and 2 bases from J, the junction contained 6 bases not matched to a gene. The CDR3 extends over 17 amino acids. DNA for the CDR3: TGTGCCAGCAGTTTCGGGACAGGTTCAACTGGGGCCAACGTCCTGACTTTC. It yields the protein CASSFGTGSTGANVLTF.

The chain employs TRBV28 and TRBJ2-3; D may be TRBD2 (6 bases). The germline V and J ends were trimmed by 2 bases and 3 bases, with 12 bases remaining between them. CDR1 is MDHEN and CDR2 is SYDVKM in the germline V gene. CDR3 length: 15 residues. The CDR3 loop reads CASSLVGRETDTQYF. CDR3 sequence (DNA): TGTGCCAGCAGTTTAGTTGGACGGGAGACAGATACGCAGTATTTT.

This clonotype was counted between two and nine times. The V gene is TRBV5-1, the J gene TRBJ2-5; D is unclear. The germline CDR1 and CDR2 sequences are SGHRS and YFSETQ. CDR3 length: 15 residues. Trimming removed 1 base at V and 1 base at J, with 11 bases between. The DNA of the CDR3 is TGCGCCAGCAGCTTGCTGGGAAAAGGCCAAGAGACCCAGTACTTC. This translates into CASSLLGKGQETQYF.

The V call is TRBV7-9, the J call TRBJ2-7; D is perhaps TRBD1 (6 bases). The germline V gene encodes CDR1 SEHNR and CDR2 FQNEAQ (reference sequence). The CDR3 is 13 residues long. With 5 bases removed from V and 5 bases from J, the gap between germline ends came to 13 bases. Written as DNA, the CDR3 is TGTGCCAGCAGCGAAAGGGGGTCAGACGAGCAGTACTTC. Amino acids: CASSERGSDEQYF.

This clonotype was seen more than once but under ten times. The chain is built from TRBV6-5 and TRBJ1-1, with D unresolved. The V end lost 7 bases, the J end lost 4 bases, and 16 bases lay between the germline ends. Germline V gene sequence: CDR1 MNHEY, CDR2 SVGAGI. This CDR3 is built from 14 residues. This chain's CDR3 is CASNPIAGVTEAFF. CDR3 sequence (DNA): TGTGCCAGCAACCCAATTGCCGGGGTCACTGAAGCTTTCTTT.

This clonotype was recorded at least ten times. J is TRBJ2-3 and V is TRBV7-2; no definite D call. Trimming cost V 6 bases and J 5 bases, with 9 bases left between them. The germline V gene has CDR1 SGHTA and CDR2 FQGNSA. This CDR3 is built from 12 residues. In DNA, the CDR3 is TGTGCCAGCAGGTTGGGCGTAGATACGCAGTATTTT. This encodes CASRLGVDTQYF. The full variable domain, in which reference TRBV7-2 and TRBJ2-3 provide the parts outside the CDR3, is GAGVSQSPSNKVTEKGKDVELRCDPISGHTALYWYRQSLGQGLEFLIYFQGNSAPDKSGLPSDRFSAERTGGSVSTLTIQRTQQEDSAVYLCASRLGVDTQYFGPGTRLTVL.